The 19 T cell receptor beta chains presented below share a single source sample, sequenced in a study of T cell responses to AZD1222 COVID-19 vaccine. Sequenced by immunoSEQ multiplex PCR; TCRdb stores in-frame clones only, minus some. The sample holds about 66,000 clones; 75% to 85% are singletons and the top ten take more than 20%. This specimen was peripheral blood, taken on day 0 of MenACWY control vaccination. The receptors were sampled from an adult in good health.

The sample holds a few counts of this clone. This rearrangement joins TRBV12-3 or TRBV12-4 to TRBJ2-2, with a tentative D call TRBD1 (6 bases). Trimming removed 6 bases from V and 9 bases from J, with 11 bases in between. The CDR3 is made up of 12 amino acids. Here the CDR3 reads CASSLGGWELFF. DNA for the CDR3: TGTGCCAGCAGCCTAGGGGGTTGGGAGCTGTTTTTT.

The J gene is TRBJ1-6, the V gene TRBV12-3 or TRBV12-4; D remains ambiguous. The CDR3 consists of 12 residues. Trimming removed 3 bases at V and 5 bases at J, with 2 bases between. The CDR3 coding sequence is TGTGCCAGCAGTTTGAATAATTCACCCCTCCACTTT. Translation gives CASSLNNSPLHF.

This clone was observed once. The J gene is TRBJ1-1, the V gene TRBV4-2; no firm D call. V lost 0 bases, J lost 0 bases, and 8 bases lay in between. The CDR3 is 15 amino acids. Germline CDR1 reads LGHNA; CDR2 reads YNFKEQ. CDR3 sequence reads: CASSQEYGVNTEAFF. The CDR3 bases are TGTGCCAGCAGCCAAGAGTACGGGGTGAACACTGAAGCTTTCTTT.

J is TRBJ1-4 and V is TRBV19; D possibly corresponds to TRBD1 (5 bases). Germline V CDR1 and CDR2: LNHDA, SQIVND (reference sequence). The CDR3 extends over 14 amino acids. Trimming cost V 4 bases and J 8 bases, with 14 bases left between them. CDR3 sequence (DNA): TGTGCCAGTAGTACCCGCGGGGGACGCGAAAAACTGTTTTTT. Protein sequence: CASSTRGGREKLFF.

The chain carries TRBV2 and TRBJ1-2; TRBD1 agrees at 8 bases. Trimming removed 5 bases from V and 0 bases from J; junction bases left unmatched: 2. This CDR3 is 14 amino acids long. Germline loops: CDR1 SNHLY, CDR2 FYNNEI. CDR3 sequence reads: CASSPTGANYGYTF. The CDR3 region has the DNA TGTGCCAGCAGTCCGACAGGGGCTAACTATGGCTACACCTTC.

V usage is TRBV7-2 and J usage is TRBJ2-5, with D possibly TRBD1 on 5 matching bases. The V gene lost 2 bases and the J gene lost 6 bases, with 13 bases spanning the gap. This CDR3 has 14 residues. The germline V gene encodes CDR1 SGHTA and CDR2 FQGNSA. CDR3 region: CASSLLSGIQTQYF. The CDR3 DNA is TGTGCCAGCAGCTTATTGTCAGGGATACAGACCCAGTACTTC.

Written as DNA, the CDR3 is TGTGCCAGCAGTTCTTTCTATGGCTACACCTTC. This gives the protein CASSSFYGYTF. The chain has TRBV28 and TRBJ1-2; unclear D gene. Trimming stripped 4 bases from V and 4 bases from J, with 4 bases between. CDR1 and CDR2 from the germline V gene are MDHEN and SYDVKM. The CDR3 sequence is 11 residues long.

The V call is TRBV30, the J call TRBJ2-5, with D possibly TRBD1 on 6 matching bases. This CDR3 is built from 15 residues. The V and J ends lost 0 bases and 2 bases respectively, with 13 bases between them. Germline V gene data show CDR1 as GTSNPN and CDR2 as SVGIG (reference sequence). The CDR3 coding sequence is TGTGCCTGGAGTGTAGGGGGACACCCACAAGAGACCCAGTACTTC. Amino acid sequence: CAWSVGGHPQETQYF.

The chain carries TRBV19 and TRBJ2-2; 7 bases are a match to TRBD1. Germline-derived CDR1 and CDR2 are LNHDA and SQIVND (reference sequence). V shed 4 bases, J shed 2 bases, and the junction held 1 base outside the gene matches. The CDR3 has 14 amino acids. CDR3 DNA: TGTGCCAGTAGTAGGGACAGCAACACCGGGGAGCTGTTTTTT. Protein: CASSRDSNTGELFF.

V usage is TRBV18 and J usage is TRBJ2-1; D possibly corresponds to TRBD2 (7 bases). From germline, CDR1 is KGHSH and CDR2 LQKENI. The CDR3 contains 17 residues. Trimming removed 3 bases at V and 5 bases at J, with 20 bases between. CDR3 sequence (DNA): TGTGCCAGCTCACCCCGGTTGGGGGGGCGCGGGGACAATGAGCAGTTCTTC. This gives the protein CASSPRLGGRGDNEQFF. The variable domain in full, with the rest retrieved from reference TRBV18 and TRBJ2-1, is NAGVMQNPRHLVRRRGQEARLRCSPMKGHSHVYWYRQLPEEGLKFMVYLQKENIIDESGMPKERFSAEFPKEGPSILRIQQVVRGDSAAYFCASSPRLGGRGDNEQFFGPGTRLTVL.

In this sample, this clone turned up a few times. The chain uses TRBV7-2 and TRBJ1-5; D might be TRBD1 (5 bases). Trimming stripped 2 bases from V and 1 base from J, with 9 bases between. The CDR3 contains 15 residues. The germline V gene encodes CDR1 SGHTA and CDR2 FQGNSA. The CDR3 sequence is CASSLWQGSNQPQHF. CDR3 nucleotides: TGTGCCAGCAGCTTATGGCAGGGAAGCAATCAGCCCCAGCATTTT.

This chain joins TRBV4-1 and TRBJ2-6; 8 bases match TRBD2. J was trimmed by 3 bases and V by 0 bases; bases with no gene match: 7. CDR1 is MGHRA, CDR2 YSYEKL, per germline. CDR3 size: 18 residues. CDR3: CASSQDRERGSGANVLTF. The CDR3 region has the DNA TGCGCCAGCAGCCAAGATAGGGAGCGGGGGAGTGGGGCCAACGTCCTGACTTTC.

This clone was counted once. The chain joins TRBV29-1 to TRBJ1-1; 12 bases map to TRBD1. J lost 5 bases, V lost 6 bases, and 10 bases had no gene match. CDR1 and CDR2 (germline): SQVTM, ANQGSEA. CDR3 size: 15 residues. CDR3 residues: CSVSGTGGAETEAFF. The CDR3 DNA sequence: TGCAGCGTGTCCGGGACAGGGGGCGCAGAGACTGAAGCTTTCTTT.

This clone has just a few counts. The genes are TRBV15 and TRBJ2-1; TRBD2 agrees at 11 bases. Germline CDR1 reads LNHNV; CDR2 reads YYDKDF (reference sequence). J gave up 7 bases and V 3 bases, and 5 bases lay outside the gene matches. CDR3 length: 15 residues. The DNA for the CDR3 is TGTGCCACCAGCAGCTATAGCGGGAGGGATAATGAGCAGTTCTTC. Protein: CATSSYSGRDNEQFF. The full variable domain, in which reference TRBV15 and TRBJ2-1 provide the parts outside the CDR3, is DAMVIQNPRYQVTQFGKPVTLSCSQTLNHNVMYWYQQKSSQAPKLLFHYYDKDFNNEADTPDNFQSRRPNTSFCFLDIRSPGLGDTAMYLCATSSYSGRDNEQFFGPGTRLTVL.

The V and J genes are TRBV30 and TRBJ2-7; 7 bases fit TRBD2. Germline V lookup: CDR1 GTSNPN, CDR2 SVGIG (reference sequence). V trimming: 4 bases; J trimming: 5 bases; junction bases outside the gene matches: 5. The CDR3 totals 12 residues. In DNA, the CDR3 is TGTGCCTGGACTAGCGGTAGGGACGAGCAGTACTTC. Translated, it gives CAWTSGRDEQYF.

The gene calls are TRBV7-3 and TRBJ2-2; either TRBD1 or TRBD2 may fit D (5 bases each). V dropped 2 bases and J dropped 6 bases, with 7 bases sitting between them. From germline, CDR1 is SGHTA and CDR2 FQGTGA. The CDR3 runs 13 residues. Written as DNA, the CDR3 is TGTGCCAGCAGCTTATTGGGGGCCGGGGAGCTGTTTTTT. Translating gives CASSLLGAGELFF.

The V gene is TRBV9, the J gene TRBJ2-7; 8 positions match TRBD1. Germline trimming cut 4 bases from V and 5 bases from J; bases unmatched to any gene: 14. The CDR3 is made up of 16 amino acids. Looked up from germline, CDR1 is SGDLS and CDR2 is YYNGEE. In DNA, the CDR3 is TGTGCCAGCAGCAGAACCCTCCGGACAGGGAGCAACGAGCAGTACTTC. This translates into CASSRTLRTGSNEQYF.

This clone was picked up one time. The gene calls are TRBV9 and TRBJ2-3, with 9 bases aligning to TRBD2. V gave up 0 bases and J gave up 4 bases; unmatched junction bases: 6. The CDR3 contains 16 residues. CDR1 and CDR2 from the germline V gene are SGDLS and YYNGEE. This chain's CDR3 is CASSVGLAGVADTQYF. CDR3 bases: TGTGCCAGCAGCGTAGGATTAGCGGGAGTGGCAGATACGCAGTATTTT. The whole variable domain, remainder taken from reference TRBV9 and TRBJ2-3, is DSGVTQTPKHLITATGQRVTLRCSPRSGDLSVYWYQQSLDQGLQFLIQYYNGEERAKGNILERFSAQQFPDLHSELNLSSLELGDSALYFCASSVGLAGVADTQYFGPGTRLTVL.

This chain links TRBV7-9 with TRBJ2-7; 9 bases match TRBD1. The CDR3 length is 15 residues. The V segment lost 5 bases and the J segment 2 bases; nucleotides outside the gene matches: 7. The germline V gene encodes CDR1 SEHNR and CDR2 FQNEAQ (reference sequence). The CDR3 sequence is CASSPDRGQTYEQYF. CDR3 DNA sequence: TGTGCCAGCAGCCCGGACAGGGGCCAGACCTACGAGCAGTACTTC.